The clone carrying this T cell receptor beta chain was observed a few times. Additional DNA sequences in this sample encode the identical CDR3. The CDR3 loop spans 13 amino acids. From germline, CDR1 is ENHRY and CDR2 SYGVKD. The V and J ends lost 2 bases and 2 bases respectively, with 3 bases between them. This entry is derived from a study of shared clonotypes between healthy human individuals. Measured with immunoSEQ multiplex PCR; TCRdb has only the in-frame clones, and not every one. Counted here are around 1.1 million clones, roughly 80% occurring once; the ten biggest clones make up almost 0.9%.

The sequence was collected from a man younger than 35 in good health. Some clones in this sample may be carry-over from other donors' samples. This chain connects TRBV10-3 to TRBJ2-2; D unclear. The sequencing sample was made of memory CD4+ T cells from PBMCs. The subset denotes: CD45RA-negative fraction. The CDR3: CAISEGNTGELFF. The CDR3 coding sequence is TGTGCCATCAGTGAGGGAAACACCGGGGAGCTGTTTTTT.